The rows below give T cell receptor beta chains drawn from one sample of a study of glioma-infiltrating T cells after dendritic cell vaccination. Produced via immunoSEQ multiplex PCR; TCRdb's table is partial and in-frame only. The table includes approximately 82,000 clones, approximately 90% detected once. This specimen was blood, taken before dendritic cell vaccination. These TCRs come from a human donor with glioblastoma. Each CDR3 is given without its conserved first and last residue.

J	length	V	CDR3
TRBJ1-5	14	TRBV30	AWSVAGWISNQPQH
TRBJ2-1	14	TRBV9	ASSTKTSGSFDEQF
TRBJ2-5	10	TRBV29-1	SVVSGGETQY
TRBJ2-7	11	TRBV11-2	ASSSDRGHEQY
TRBJ2-4	12	TRBV27	ASSFQGAKNIQY
TRBJ2-5	14	TRBV5-4	ASSSRATSGEETQY
TRBJ2-7	13	TRBV10-2	ASSDPRDRGYEQY
TRBJ1-3	18	TRBV10-3	AISDRSGTGTSYSGNTIY
TRBJ1-2	11	TRBV4-1	ASGQEVSGMGT
TRBJ2-1	13	TRBV19	ASSIAGGHYNEQF
TRBJ1-1	12	TRBV5-4	ASSLDRTNTEAF
TRBJ1-2	12	TRBV5-1	ASSLAPQGDGYT
TRBJ1-5	14	TRBV7-8	ASSSWTGGSNQPQH
TRBJ2-7	11	TRBV11-1	ASSLAGSYEQY
TRBJ2-3	13	TRBV30	AWSVSGQGPDTQY
TRBJ2-1	11	TRBV5-5	ASSLSLHNGQF
TRBJ2-5	12	TRBV10-3	AISERGSGETQY
TRBJ2-5	11	TRBV30	AWTSGGSETQY
TRBJ2-2	12	TRBV7-7	ASSLIENTGELF
TRBJ1-2	10	TRBV2	ASSSGSYGYT
TRBJ1-3	14	TRBV9	ASSVVEGLSGNTIY
TRBJ2-7	11	TRBV19	ASSITGLYEQY
TRBJ2-7	12	TRBV9	ASSVGTGPDEQY
TRBJ2-3	15	TRBV5-6	ASSLLVSGEGADTQY
TRBJ2-1	11	TRBV5-1	ASSLVRYNEQF
TRBJ2-5	11	TRBV7-3	ASSYQGGETQY
TRBJ2-7	11	TRBV6-1	ASSEALLTKQY
TRBJ2-5	12	TRBV9	ASSVAASGETQY
TRBJ2-7	13	TRBV7-9	ASSLPGGGINEQY
TRBJ1-4	14	TRBV11-3	ASSSGGADANEKLF
TRBJ2-1	12	TRBV2	ASTPASGGGEQF
TRBJ1-1	11	TRBV12-5	ASGSGMNTEAF
TRBJ1-1	10	TRBV10-2	ASSVWNTEAF
TRBJ2-1	12	TRBV7-2	ASSFGGGARVGF
TRBJ1-1	10	TRBV18	ASSSTGTEAF
TRBJ1-3	14	TRBV6-6	ASSQWGGLSGNTIY
TRBJ1-1	11	TRBV29-1	SFYGNLNTEAF
TRBJ2-3	14	TRBV5-5	ASSARLDYSTDTQY
TRBJ1-2	14	TRBV6-1	ASSERSGATNYGYT
TRBJ2-1	14	TRBV2	ASSEEAGTSGSLPF
TRBJ1-1	12	TRBV18	ASSSAGESTEAF
TRBJ2-6	12	TRBV6-6	ASSTDWILPVLT
NA	10	TRBV29-1	SAATYSYEQY
TRBJ2-2	15	TRBV30	AWSGLSRGSDTGELF
TRBJ1-1	16	TRBV5-1	ASSLGPTGGIMNTEAF
TRBJ1-1	13	TRBV4-2	ASSQAMTVNTEAF
TRBJ2-5	13	TRBV19	ASSIGRVAQETQY
TRBJ1-6	13	TRBV27	ASSLRGMVNSPLH
TRBJ2-7	15	TRBV7-9	ASSLSSGRSATYEQY
TRBJ2-7	14	TRBV6-6	ASSYFSPGGGDEQY
TRBJ2-1	11	TRBV5-1	ASSLAVSNEQF
TRBJ2-3	13	TRBV5-1	ASSGLAGGTDTQY
TRBJ2-7	13	TRBV5-1	ASSLAAGNSYEQY
TRBJ2-2	13	TRBV4-1	ASSLGTANTGELF
TRBJ2-4	13	TRBV10-1	ATVGTAIAKNIQY
TRBJ2-3	13	TRBV6-5	ASSPSGSLTDTQY
TRBJ1-4	15	TRBV7-9	ASSPGQGEMANEKLF
TRBJ2-7	17	TRBV28	ASRDGTSGTWGSSYEQY
TRBJ1-5	11	TRBV19	ATEQGSNQPQH